This T cell receptor (beta chain) was identified during a study of T cells in Graves' hyperthyroidism and ophthalmopathy. In the study overall: Peripheral blood was collected at initial diagnosis, before any treatment.

The study, taken as a whole, reports: Researchers found most expanded thyroid clonotypes above 0.001 in blood as well.

Regarding this clonotype: Antigen: not known.

From germline, CDR1 is MNHEY and CDR2 SMNVEV (reference sequence). The V end was cut by 6 bases, the J end by 6 bases, with 15 bases between. The CDR3 spans 14 residues. Amplification yielded TCR beta CDR3 regions, with RNA transcripts as the source. TCR CDR3 regions were first amplified by RT-PCR with HTBI primers. TCRdb redid the calling of the multiplex PCR reads with MiXCR, one entry per CDR3 protein. The profile shows about 610,000 distinct CDR3 sequences, 15% to 20% of them singletons. The sequencing sample was made of blood. The chain couples TRBV27 to TRBJ1-5; maybe TRBD1 (6 bases). The receptor was derived from a woman aged 40 to 50 with Graves' ophthalmopathy. CDR3 coding DNA: TGTGCCAGCAGATTTACAGGGCTGGGTCAGCCCCAGCATTTT. Amino acid sequence: CASRFTGLGQPQHF.